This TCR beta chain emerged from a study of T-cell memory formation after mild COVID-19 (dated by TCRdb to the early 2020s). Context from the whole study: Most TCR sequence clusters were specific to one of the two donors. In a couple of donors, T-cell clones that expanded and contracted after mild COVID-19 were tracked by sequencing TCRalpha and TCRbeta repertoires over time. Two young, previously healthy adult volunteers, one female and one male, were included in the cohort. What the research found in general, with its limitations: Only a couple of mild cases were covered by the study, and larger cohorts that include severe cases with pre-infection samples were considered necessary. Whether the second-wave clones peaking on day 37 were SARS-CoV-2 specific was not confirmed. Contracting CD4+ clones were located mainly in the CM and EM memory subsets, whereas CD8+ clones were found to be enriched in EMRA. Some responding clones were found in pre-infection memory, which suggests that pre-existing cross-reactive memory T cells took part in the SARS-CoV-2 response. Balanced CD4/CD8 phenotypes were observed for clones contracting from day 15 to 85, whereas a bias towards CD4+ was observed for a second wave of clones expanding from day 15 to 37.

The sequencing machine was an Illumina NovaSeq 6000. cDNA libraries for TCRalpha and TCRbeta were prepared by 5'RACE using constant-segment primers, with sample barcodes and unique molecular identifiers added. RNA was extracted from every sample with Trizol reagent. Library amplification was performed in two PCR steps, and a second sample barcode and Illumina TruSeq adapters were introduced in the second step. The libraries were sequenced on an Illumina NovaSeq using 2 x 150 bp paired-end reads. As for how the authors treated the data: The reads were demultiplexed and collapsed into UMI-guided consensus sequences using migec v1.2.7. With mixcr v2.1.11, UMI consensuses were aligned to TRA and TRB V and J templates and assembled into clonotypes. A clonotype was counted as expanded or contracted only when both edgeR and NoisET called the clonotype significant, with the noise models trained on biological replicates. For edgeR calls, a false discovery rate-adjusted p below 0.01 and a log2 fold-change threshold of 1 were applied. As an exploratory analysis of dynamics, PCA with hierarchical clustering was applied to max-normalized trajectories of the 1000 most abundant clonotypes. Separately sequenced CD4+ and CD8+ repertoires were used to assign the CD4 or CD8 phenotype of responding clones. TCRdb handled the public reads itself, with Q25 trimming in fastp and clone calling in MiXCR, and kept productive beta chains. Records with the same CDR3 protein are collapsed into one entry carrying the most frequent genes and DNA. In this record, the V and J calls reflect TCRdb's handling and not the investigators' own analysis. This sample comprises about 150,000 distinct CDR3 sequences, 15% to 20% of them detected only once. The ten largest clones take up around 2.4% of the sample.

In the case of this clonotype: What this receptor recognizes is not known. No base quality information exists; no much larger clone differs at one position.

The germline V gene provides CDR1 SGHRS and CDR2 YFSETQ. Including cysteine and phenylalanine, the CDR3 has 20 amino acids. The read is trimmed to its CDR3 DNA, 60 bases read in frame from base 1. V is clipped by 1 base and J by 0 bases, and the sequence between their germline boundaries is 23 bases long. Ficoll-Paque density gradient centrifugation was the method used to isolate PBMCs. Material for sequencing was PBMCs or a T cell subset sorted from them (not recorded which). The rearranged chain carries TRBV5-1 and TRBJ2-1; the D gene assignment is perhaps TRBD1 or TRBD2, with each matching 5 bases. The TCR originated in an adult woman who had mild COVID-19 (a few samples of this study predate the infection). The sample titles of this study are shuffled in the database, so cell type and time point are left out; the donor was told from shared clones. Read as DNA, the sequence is TGCGCCAGCAGCTTGATCGGGTTGCCCAGAGGGGAGCCCTCCTACAATGAGCAGTTCTTC. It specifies CASSLIGLPRGEPSYNEQFF.